What follows describes a single T cell receptor (beta chain). This sample was taken from a study of blood T cell repertoires in COVID-19. Study in general: COVID-19 samples, acute and convalescent, were from the United States, Italy and Spain. Nucleic acid was either cDNA or gDNA, and it came from T cells, B-cell-depleted T cells, or PBMCs.

Germline CDR1 KGHDR, CDR2 SFDVKD. This CDR3 spans 17 amino acids. V trimming: 4 bases; J trimming: 3 bases; junction bases outside the gene matches: 10. Per the study methods: Nucleated cell number was recorded as an estimate derived from reference gene primer amplification. Clones were read by immunoSEQ multiplex PCR, and TCRdb kept only the in-frame ones, dropping some. V, J and clone size reflect that table, while D and trimming were determined from the DNA. Of 100,000 to 150,000 clones in the sample, 80% are singletons; the top ten hold 16%. This receptor was taken from a man aged 60 to 69 with active or convalescent COVID-19. The specimen sequenced was peripheral blood. V is TRBV24-1 and J is TRBJ1-1; TRBD1 matches 10 bases. Here the CDR3 reads CATSDTDRGRRYTEAFF. As DNA, the CDR3 is TGTGCCACCAGTGACACTGACAGGGGGCGTCGCTACACTGAAGCTTTCTTT.